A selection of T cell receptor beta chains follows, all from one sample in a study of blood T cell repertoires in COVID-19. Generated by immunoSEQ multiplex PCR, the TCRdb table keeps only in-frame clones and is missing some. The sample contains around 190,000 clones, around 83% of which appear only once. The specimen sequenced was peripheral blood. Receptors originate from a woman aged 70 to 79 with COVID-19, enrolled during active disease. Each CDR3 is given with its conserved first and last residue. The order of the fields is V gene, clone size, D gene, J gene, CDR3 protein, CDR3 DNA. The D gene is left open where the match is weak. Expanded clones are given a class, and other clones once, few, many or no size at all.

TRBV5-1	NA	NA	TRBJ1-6	CASSTRDSYNSPLHF	TGCGCCAGCAGCACCAGGGACTCCTATAATTCACCCCTCCACTTT
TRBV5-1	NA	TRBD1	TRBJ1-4	CASSLEGAQNEKLFF	TGCGCCAGCAGCTTGGAGGGGGCCCAGAATGAAAAACTGTTTTTT
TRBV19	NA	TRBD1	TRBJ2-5	CASNRGGAETQYF	TGTGCCAGTAATCGAGGGGGCGCCGAGACCCAGTACTTC
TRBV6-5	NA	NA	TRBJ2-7	CASSTRGGSSYEQYF	TGTGCCAGCAGCACTAGGGGGGGAAGCTCCTACGAGCAGTACTTC
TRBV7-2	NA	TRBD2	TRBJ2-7	CASSFGLAGGYEQYF	TGTGCCAGCAGCTTCGGACTAGCGGGAGGGTACGAGCAGTACTTC
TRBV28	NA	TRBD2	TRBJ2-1	CASRSSLAEGYNEQFF	TGTGCCAGCAGATCCTCCCTAGCGGAGGGTTACAATGAGCAGTTCTTC
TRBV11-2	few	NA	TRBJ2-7	CASSPSRGSAYEQYF	TGTGCCAGCAGCCCCTCCAGGGGATCGGCCTACGAGCAGTACTTC
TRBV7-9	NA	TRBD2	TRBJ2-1	CASSRLGRGGNEQFF	TGTGCCAGCAGCCGCCTGGGACGGGGGGGCAATGAGCAGTTCTTC
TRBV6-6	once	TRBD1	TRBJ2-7	CASSRPPRWTGSSYEQYF	TGTGCCAGCAGTCGTCCTCCACGGTGGACAGGGAGCTCCTACGAGCAGTACTTC
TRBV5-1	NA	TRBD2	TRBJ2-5	CASSLPQGGETQYF	TGCGCCAGCAGCTTGCCCCAGGGAGGGGAGACCCAGTACTTC
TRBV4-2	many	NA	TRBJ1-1	CASSQGGLEARGTEAFF	TGTGCCAGCAGCCAAGGGGGCCTGGAGGCCCGGGGGACTGAAGCTTTCTTT
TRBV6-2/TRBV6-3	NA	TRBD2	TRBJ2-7	CASSYAGRAESEQYF	TGTGCCAGCAGTTACGCCGGGAGGGCCGAGTCCGAGCAGTACTTC
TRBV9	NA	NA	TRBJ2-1	CASSPTAVSSYNEQFF	TGTGCCAGCAGCCCCACGGCGGTAAGCTCCTACAATGAGCAGTTCTTC
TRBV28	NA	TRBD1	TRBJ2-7	CASQPGGAGTGDEQYF	TGTGCCAGCCAGCCGGGAGGGGCCGGGACAGGGGACGAGCAGTACTTC
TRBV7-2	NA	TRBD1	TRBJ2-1	CASSFPLTGLVTNEQFF	TGTGCCAGCAGCTTTCCCCTGACAGGGTTGGTAACCAATGAGCAGTTCTTC
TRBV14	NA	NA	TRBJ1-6	CASSQAKPWGFNYNSPLHF	TGTGCCAGCAGCCAAGCTAAGCCCTGGGGCTTTAACTATAATTCACCCCTCCACTTT
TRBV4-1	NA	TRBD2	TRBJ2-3	CASSQGFAGGPLMADTQYF	TGCGCCAGCAGCCAAGGTTTCGCGGGAGGGCCGTTAATGGCAGATACGCAGTATTTT
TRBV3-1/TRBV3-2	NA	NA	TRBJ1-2	CASSQDHRVFGYTF	TGTGCCAGCAGCCAAGACCACAGGGTTTTTGGCTACACCTTC
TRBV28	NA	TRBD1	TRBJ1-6	CASSRDRNSPLHF	TGTGCCAGCAGTCGGGACAGAAATTCACCCCTCCACTTT
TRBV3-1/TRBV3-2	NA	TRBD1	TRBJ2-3	CASSQVSQGASDTQYF	TGTGCCAGCAGCCAAGTGAGCCAGGGGGCGTCAGATACGCAGTATTTT
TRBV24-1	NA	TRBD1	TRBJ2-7	CATLLGQNSYEQYF	TGTGCCACCCTCCTGGGACAGAACTCCTACGAGCAGTACTTC
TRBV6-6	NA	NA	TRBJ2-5	CASRLDTGETQYF	TGTGCCAGCAGATTAGATACGGGGGAGACCCAGTACTTC
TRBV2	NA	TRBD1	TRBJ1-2	CASSVGQGVSDYTF	TGTGCCAGCAGTGTTGGACAGGGAGTATCAGACTACACCTTC
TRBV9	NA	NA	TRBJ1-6	CASSVAAGSPLHF	TGTGCCAGCAGCGTAGCAGCGGGTTCACCCCTCCACTTT
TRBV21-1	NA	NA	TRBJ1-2	CASSKAPLGQGTSNYGYTF	TGTGCCAGCAGCAAAGCACCCCTAGGACAGGGGACTTCTAACTATGGCTACACCTTC
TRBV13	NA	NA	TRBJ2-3	CASSSKRDFSTDTQYF	TGTGCCAGCAGCAGCAAGAGGGATTTTAGCACAGATACGCAGTATTTT
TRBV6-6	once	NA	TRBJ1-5	CASRAGAGTNQPQHF	TGTGCCAGCAGAGCAGGGGCCGGGACGAATCAGCCCCAGCATTTT
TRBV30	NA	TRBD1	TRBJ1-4	CAWGTGAGEKLFF	TGTGCCTGGGGGACAGGGGCTGGTGAAAAACTGTTTTTT
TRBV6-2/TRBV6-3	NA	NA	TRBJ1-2	CASSPTGTYGYTF	TGTGCCAGCAGCCCCACAGGGACCTATGGCTACACCTTC
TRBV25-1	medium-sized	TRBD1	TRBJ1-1	CASSGGTDEAFF	TGTGCCAGCAGTGGTGGGACAGATGAAGCTTTCTTT
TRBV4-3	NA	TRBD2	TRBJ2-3	CASSQTPSGVAGGTDTQYF	TGCGCCAGCAGCCAGACTCCCTCGGGGGTAGCGGGGGGCACAGATACGCAGTATTTT
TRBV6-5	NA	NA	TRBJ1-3	CASRQDRISGNTIYF	TGTGCCAGCAGACAGGACCGGATCTCTGGAAACACCATATATTTT
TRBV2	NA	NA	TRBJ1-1	CASSEGNTEAFF	TGTGCCAGCTCCGAGGGGAACACTGAAGCTTTCTTT
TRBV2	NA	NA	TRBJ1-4	CASSEPPRSRLFF	TGTGCCAGCAGTGAACCCCCCAGGTCAAGGCTGTTTTTT
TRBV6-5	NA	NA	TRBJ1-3	CASSPGASGNTIYF	TGTGCCAGCAGTCCAGGGGCATCTGGAAACACCATATATTTT
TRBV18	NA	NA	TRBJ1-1	CASSPNIETEAFF	TGTGCCAGCTCACCAAATATAGAAACTGAAGCTTTCTTT
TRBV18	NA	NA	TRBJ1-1	CASSPSGPNTEAFF	TGTGCCAGCTCACCATCAGGTCCGAACACTGAAGCTTTCTTT
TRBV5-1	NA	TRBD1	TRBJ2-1	CASSSWDSIEQFF	TGCGCCAGCAGCTCATGGGACAGCATTGAGCAGTTCTTC
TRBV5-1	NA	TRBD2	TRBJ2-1	CASSTGPSGRDLYNEQFF	TGCGCCAGCAGCACCGGCCCAAGCGGGAGGGATCTCTACAATGAGCAGTTCTTC
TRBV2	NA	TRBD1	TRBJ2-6	CASSDRTGALSGANVLTF	TGTGCCAGCAGTGATCGGACAGGGGCTTTGTCAGGGGCCAACGTCCTGACTTTC
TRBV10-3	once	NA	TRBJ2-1	CAISESEFVLNEQFF	TGTGCCATCAGTGAGTCGGAGTTCGTCCTCAATGAGCAGTTCTTC
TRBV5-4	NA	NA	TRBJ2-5	CASSLAGVQETQYF	TGTGCCAGCAGCTTGGCAGGGGTTCAAGAGACCCAGTACTTC
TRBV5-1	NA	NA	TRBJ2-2	CASRRTGPTNTGELFF	TGCGCCAGCAGACGTACAGGGCCAACGAACACCGGGGAGCTGTTTTTT
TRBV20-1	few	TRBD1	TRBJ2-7	CSAGGTGGNEQYF	TGCAGTGCTGGTGGGACAGGGGGCAACGAGCAGTACTTC
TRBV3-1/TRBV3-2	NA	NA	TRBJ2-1	CASSQDSGVDGVNEQFF	TGTGCCAGCAGCCAAGACAGTGGAGTGGACGGGGTCAATGAGCAGTTCTTC
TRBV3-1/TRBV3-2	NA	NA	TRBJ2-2	CASSQGGRYTGELFF	TGTGCCAGCAGCCAAGGGGGGAGGTACACCGGGGAGCTGTTTTTT
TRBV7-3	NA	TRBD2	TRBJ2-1	CASSSTSLDEQFF	TGTGCCAGCAGCTCGACTAGCTTGGATGAGCAGTTCTTC
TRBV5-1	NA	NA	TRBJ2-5	CASSLGNRPHRETQYF	TGCGCCAGCAGCCTGGGAAACCGCCCCCACAGAGAGACCCAGTACTTC
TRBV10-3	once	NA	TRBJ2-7	CATGTSETYEQYF	TGTGCCACAGGGACATCTGAAACCTACGAGCAGTACTTC
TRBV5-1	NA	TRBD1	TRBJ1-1	CASSTGQKNTEAFF	TGCGCCAGCAGCACGGGACAGAAGAACACTGAAGCTTTCTTT
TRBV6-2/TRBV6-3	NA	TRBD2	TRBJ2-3	CASSEGGRATDTQYF	TGTGCCAGCAGTGAGGGCGGGAGGGCCACAGATACGCAGTATTTT
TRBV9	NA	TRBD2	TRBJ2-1	CASSVVSSGRNEQFF	TGTGCCAGCAGCGTAGTCTCTAGCGGGAGAAATGAGCAGTTCTTC
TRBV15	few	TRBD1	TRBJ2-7	CATSRELGQGYEQYF	TGTGCCACCAGCAGAGAGCTGGGACAGGGCTACGAGCAGTACTTC
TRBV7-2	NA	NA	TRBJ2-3	CASSLYATGESTQYF	TGTGCCAGCAGCTTATACGCGACGGGTGAAAGTACGCAGTATTTT
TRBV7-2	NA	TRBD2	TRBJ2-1	CASSSRTSFEQFF	TGTGCCAGCAGCTCCCGGACTAGTTTTGAGCAGTTCTTC